This T cell receptor beta chain was identified during a study of follicular helper T cells after annual influenza vaccination. Study as a whole: For some subjects, blood spans the 2013-2014, 2014-2015 and 2015-2016 annual vaccinations.

This clone was seen a handful of times. Its antigen remains unknown. Stated time point: 2015-2016 season, pre-vaccination. TCRB was sequenced at Survey level resolution. Measured with immunoSEQ multiplex PCR; TCRdb has only the in-frame clones, and not every one. The sample holds around 10,000 clones; 70% to 90% are singletons and the top ten take 0.47%. General study points: Each annual vaccination recalled recurring oligoclonal ICOS+CD38+ cTfh clonotypes. Rare clonotypes were missed; only roughly 10-22% of cells gave TCRB.

Sequencing used CXCR5+ CD38- circulating T follicular helper cells from blood, obtained on the day of influenza vaccination. Subset of the sample: circulating Tfh, non-naive CD4+CXCR5+PD-1+ (ICOS+CD38+ or ICOS-CD38-). The receptor comes from an adult who received the influenza vaccine.

The CDR3 DNA follows: TGTGCCAGCAGTTCGAGGGTAGACAATTCACCCCTCCACTTT. Protein sequence: CASSSRVDNSPLHF. The chain uses TRBV6-1 and TRBJ1-6; D unclear. Trimming pared 5 bases from V and 7 bases from J, leaving 12 bases between. In germline, CDR1 is MNHNS, CDR2 SASEGT. The CDR3 has 14 amino acids.